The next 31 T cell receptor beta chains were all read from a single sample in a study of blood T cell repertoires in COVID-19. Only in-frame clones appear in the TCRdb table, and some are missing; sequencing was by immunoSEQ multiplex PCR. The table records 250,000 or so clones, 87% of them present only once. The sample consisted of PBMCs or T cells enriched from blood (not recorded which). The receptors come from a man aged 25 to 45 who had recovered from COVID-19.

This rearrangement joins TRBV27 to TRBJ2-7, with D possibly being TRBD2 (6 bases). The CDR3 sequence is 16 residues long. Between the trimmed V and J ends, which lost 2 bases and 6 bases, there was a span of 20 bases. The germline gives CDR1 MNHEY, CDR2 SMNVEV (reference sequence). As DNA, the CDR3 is TGTGCCAGCAGTTTAGTCTTAGTGGGGGGATTGGTCGAGCAGTACTTC. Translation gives CASSLVLVGGLVEQYF.

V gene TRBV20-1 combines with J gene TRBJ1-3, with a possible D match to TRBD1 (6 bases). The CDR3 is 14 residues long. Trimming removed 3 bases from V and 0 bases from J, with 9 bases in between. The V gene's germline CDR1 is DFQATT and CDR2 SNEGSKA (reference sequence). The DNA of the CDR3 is TGCAGTGCTAGTCAGGGGTTCTCTGGAAACACCATATATTTT. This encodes CSASQGFSGNTIYF.

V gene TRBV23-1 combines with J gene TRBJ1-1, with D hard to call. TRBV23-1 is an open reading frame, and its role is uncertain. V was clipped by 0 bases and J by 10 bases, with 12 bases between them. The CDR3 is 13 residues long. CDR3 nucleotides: TGCGCCAGCAGTCAATCGTTCCCGGAGGGAGCTTTCTTT. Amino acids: CASSQSFPEGAFF.

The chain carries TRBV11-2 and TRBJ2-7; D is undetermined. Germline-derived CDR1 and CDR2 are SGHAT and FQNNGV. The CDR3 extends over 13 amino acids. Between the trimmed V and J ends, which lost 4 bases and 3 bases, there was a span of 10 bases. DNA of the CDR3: TGTGCCAGCAGCTCCCCACACATCTACGAGCAGTACTTC. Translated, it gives CASSSPHIYEQYF.

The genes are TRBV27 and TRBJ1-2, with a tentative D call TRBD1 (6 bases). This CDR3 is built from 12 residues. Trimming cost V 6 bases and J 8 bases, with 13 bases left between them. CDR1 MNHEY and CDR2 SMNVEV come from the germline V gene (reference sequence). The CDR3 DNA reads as TGTGCCAGCAGAGGCAGGGGCGTCGGCTACACCTTC. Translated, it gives CASRGRGVGYTF.

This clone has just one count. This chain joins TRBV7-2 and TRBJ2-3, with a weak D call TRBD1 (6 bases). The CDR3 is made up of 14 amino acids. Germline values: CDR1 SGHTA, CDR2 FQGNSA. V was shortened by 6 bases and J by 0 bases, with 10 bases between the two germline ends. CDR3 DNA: TGTGCCAGCAGAAGGGGACATAGCACAGATACGCAGTATTTT. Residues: CASRRGHSTDTQYF.

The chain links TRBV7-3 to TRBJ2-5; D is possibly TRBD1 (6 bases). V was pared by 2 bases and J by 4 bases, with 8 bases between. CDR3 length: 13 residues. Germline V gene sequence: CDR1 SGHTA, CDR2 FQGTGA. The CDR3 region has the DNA TGTGCCAGCAGCTTACAGGGGCGAGAGACCCAGTACTTC. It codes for CASSLQGRETQYF. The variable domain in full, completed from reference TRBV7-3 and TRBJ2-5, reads GAGVSQTPSNKVTEKGKYVELRCDPISGHTALYWYRQSLGQGPEFLIYFQGTGAADDSGLPNDRFFAVRPEGSVSTLKIQRTERGDSAVYLCASSLQGRETQYFGPGTRLLVL.

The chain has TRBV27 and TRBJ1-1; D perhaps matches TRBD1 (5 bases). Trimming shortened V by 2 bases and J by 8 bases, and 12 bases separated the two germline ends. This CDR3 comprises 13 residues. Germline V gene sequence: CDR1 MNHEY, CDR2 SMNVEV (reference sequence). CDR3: CASSLGFRGEAFF. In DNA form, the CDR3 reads TGTGCCAGCAGTTTAGGGTTTAGGGGCGAAGCTTTCTTT.

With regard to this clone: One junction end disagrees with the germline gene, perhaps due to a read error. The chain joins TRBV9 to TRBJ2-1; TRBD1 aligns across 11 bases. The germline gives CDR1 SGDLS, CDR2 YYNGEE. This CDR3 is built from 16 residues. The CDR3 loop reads CASSFGGQGAYYEQFF. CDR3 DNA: TGTGCCAGCAGCTTCGGCGGACAGGGGGCCTACTATGAGCAGTTCTTC.

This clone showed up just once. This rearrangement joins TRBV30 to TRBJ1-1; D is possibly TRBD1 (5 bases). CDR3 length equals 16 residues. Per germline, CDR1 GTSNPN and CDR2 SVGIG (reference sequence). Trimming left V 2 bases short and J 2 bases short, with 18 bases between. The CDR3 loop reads CAWSIAPGRVNTEAFF. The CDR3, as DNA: TGTGCCTGGAGTATCGCCCCGGGCAGGGTCAACACTGAAGCTTTCTTT. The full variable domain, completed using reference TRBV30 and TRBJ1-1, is SQTIHQWPATLVQPVGSPLSLECTVEGTSNPNLYWYRQAAGRGLQLLFYSVGIGQISSEVPQNLSASRPQDRQFILSSKKLLLSDSGFYLCAWSIAPGRVNTEAFFGQGTRLTVV.

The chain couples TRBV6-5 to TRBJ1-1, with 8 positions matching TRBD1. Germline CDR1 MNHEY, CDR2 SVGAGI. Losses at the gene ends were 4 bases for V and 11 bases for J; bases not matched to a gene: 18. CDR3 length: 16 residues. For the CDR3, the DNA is TGTGCCAGCAGTTCAGGGGGCCACGGATCGGCTGAGGCTGCTTTCTTT. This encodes CASSSGGHGSAEAAFF.

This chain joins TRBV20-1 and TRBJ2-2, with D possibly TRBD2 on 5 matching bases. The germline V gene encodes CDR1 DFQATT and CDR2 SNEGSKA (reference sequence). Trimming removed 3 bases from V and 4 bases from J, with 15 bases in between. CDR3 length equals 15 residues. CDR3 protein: CSASFGYSGTGELFF. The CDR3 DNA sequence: TGCAGTGCTAGTTTTGGCTACAGCGGCACCGGGGAGCTGTTTTTT.

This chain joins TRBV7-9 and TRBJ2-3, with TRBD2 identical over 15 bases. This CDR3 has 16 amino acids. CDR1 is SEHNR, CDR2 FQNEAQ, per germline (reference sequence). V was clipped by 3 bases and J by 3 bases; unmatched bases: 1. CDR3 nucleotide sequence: TGTGCCAGCAGCTTCGGGACTAGCGGGAGGACAGATACGCAGTATTTT. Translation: CASSFGTSGRTDTQYF.

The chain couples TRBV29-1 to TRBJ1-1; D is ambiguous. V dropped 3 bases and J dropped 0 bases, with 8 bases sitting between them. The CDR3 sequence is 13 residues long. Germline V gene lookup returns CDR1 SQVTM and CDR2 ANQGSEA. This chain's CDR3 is CSVEVNMNTEAFF. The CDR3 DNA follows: TGCAGCGTTGAGGTAAACATGAACACTGAAGCTTTCTTT.

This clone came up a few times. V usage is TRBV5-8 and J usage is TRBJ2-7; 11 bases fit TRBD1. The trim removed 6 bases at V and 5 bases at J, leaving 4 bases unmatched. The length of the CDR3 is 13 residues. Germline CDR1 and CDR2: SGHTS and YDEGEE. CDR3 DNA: TGTGCCAGCAAGGACAGGGGGCTAAACGAGCAGTACTTC. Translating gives CASKDRGLNEQYF.

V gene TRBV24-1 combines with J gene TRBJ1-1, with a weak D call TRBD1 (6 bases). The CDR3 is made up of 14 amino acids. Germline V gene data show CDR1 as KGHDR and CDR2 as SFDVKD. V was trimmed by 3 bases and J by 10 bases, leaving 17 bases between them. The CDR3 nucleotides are TGTGCCACCAGTGATCCAGCCGGGGAGACAGGAGCTTTCTTT. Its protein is CATSDPAGETGAFF.

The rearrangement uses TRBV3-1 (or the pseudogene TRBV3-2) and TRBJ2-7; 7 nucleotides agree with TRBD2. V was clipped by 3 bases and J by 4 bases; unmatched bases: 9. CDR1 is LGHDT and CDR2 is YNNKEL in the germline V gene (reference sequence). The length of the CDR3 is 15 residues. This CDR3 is CASSHRAGSLYEQYF. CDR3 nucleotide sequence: TGTGCCAGCAGCCACCGAGCGGGAAGCTTGTACGAGCAGTACTTC.

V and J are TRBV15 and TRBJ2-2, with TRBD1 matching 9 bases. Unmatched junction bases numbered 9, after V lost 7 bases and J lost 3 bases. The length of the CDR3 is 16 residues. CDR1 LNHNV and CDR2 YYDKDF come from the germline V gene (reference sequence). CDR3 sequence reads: CATTSRRTGDTGELFF. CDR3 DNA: TGTGCCACCACCAGCCGGCGGACAGGGGACACCGGGGAGCTGTTTTTT.

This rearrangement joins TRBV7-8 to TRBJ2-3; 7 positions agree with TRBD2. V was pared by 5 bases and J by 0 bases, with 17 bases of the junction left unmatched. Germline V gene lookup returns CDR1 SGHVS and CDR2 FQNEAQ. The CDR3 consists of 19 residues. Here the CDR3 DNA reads TGTGCCAGCAGCCTGCCTTTTGGTGGGAGGGCCGCTAGCACAGATACGCAGTATTTT. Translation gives CASSLPFGGRAASTDTQYF.

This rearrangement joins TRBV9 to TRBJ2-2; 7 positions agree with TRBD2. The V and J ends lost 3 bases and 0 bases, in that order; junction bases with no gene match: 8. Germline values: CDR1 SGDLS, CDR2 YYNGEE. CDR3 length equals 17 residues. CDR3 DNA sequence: TGTGCCAGCAGCGGGGAGGGAACTAGCGCGAACACCGGGGAGCTGTTTTTT. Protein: CASSGEGTSANTGELFF.

CDR3 amino acids: CASSSDRGYEQFF. The CDR3 DNA sequence: TGTGCCAGCAGTTCGGACAGGGGGTATGAGCAGTTCTTC. The J gene is TRBJ2-1, the V gene TRBV27; 10 nucleotides agree with TRBD1. V gave up 4 bases and J gave up 8 bases; unmatched junction bases: 2. Germline CDR1 and CDR2: MNHEY and SMNVEV (reference sequence). This CDR3 has 13 residues.

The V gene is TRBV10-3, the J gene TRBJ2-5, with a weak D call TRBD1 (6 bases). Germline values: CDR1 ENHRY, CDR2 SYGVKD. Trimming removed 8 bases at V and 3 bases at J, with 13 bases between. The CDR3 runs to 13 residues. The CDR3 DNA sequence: TGTGCCATCGGATTACAGGGAAAAGAGACCCAGTACTTC. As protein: CAIGLQGKETQYF.

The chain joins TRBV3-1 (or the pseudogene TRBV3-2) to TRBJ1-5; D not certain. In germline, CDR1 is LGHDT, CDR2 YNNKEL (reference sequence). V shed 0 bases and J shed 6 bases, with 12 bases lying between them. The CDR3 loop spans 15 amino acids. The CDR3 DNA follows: TGTGCCAGCAGCCAAGATTCCGTCAGTGGTCAGCCCCAGCATTTT. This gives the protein CASSQDSVSGQPQHF.

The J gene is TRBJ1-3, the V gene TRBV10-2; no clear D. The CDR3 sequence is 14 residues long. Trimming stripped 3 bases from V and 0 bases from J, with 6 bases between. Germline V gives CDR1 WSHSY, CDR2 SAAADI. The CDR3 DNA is TGCGCCAGCAGTGAAAGCCACTCTGGAAACACCATATATTTT. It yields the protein CASSESHSGNTIYF.

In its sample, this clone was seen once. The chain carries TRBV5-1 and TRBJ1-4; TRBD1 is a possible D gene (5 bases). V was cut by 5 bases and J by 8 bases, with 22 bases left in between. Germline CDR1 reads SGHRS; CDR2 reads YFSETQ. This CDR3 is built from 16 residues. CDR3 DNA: TGCGCCAGCAGTTCAGATGGAGCAGGGCAAGGAGAAAAACTGTTTTTT. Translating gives CASSSDGAGQGEKLFF.

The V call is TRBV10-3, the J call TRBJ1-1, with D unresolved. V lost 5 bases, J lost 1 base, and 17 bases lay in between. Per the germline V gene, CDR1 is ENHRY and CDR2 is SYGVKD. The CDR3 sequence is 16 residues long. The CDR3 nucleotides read TGTGCCATCAGTAACCGAGGGCAGGAGGAGAACACTGAAGCTTTCTTT. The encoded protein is CAISNRGQEENTEAFF.

CDR3 sequence: CASSLGRGQSTDTQYF. The CDR3 DNA sequence: TGTGCCAGCAGCTTAGGAAGGGGACAAAGCACAGATACGCAGTATTTT. The V and J genes are TRBV7-2 and TRBJ2-3; D possibly corresponds to TRBD1 (6 bases). The CDR3 has 16 residues. Germline V lookup: CDR1 SGHTA, CDR2 FQGNSA. V lost 1 base to trimming and J lost 0 bases, with 11 bases between them.

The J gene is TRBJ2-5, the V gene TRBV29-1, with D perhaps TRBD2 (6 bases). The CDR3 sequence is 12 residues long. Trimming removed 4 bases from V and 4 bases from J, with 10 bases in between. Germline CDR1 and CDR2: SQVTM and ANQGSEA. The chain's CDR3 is CSVVRGGETQYF. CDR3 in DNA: TGCAGCGTTGTACGGGGAGGAGAGACCCAGTACTTC.

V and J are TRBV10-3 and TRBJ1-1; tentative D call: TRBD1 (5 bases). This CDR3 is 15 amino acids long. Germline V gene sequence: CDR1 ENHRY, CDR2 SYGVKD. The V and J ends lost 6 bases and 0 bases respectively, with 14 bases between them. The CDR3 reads CAIRTSTVMNTEAFF. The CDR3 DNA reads TGTGCCATCAGGACTTCGACAGTAATGAACACTGAAGCTTTCTTT.

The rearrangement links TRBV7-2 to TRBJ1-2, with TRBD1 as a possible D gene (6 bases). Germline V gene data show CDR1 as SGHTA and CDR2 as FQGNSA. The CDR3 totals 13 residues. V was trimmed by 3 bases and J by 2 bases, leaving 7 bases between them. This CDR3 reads CASSFGGNYGYTF. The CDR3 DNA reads TGTGCCAGCAGCTTTGGGGGCAACTATGGCTACACCTTC. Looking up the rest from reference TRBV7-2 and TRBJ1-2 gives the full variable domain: GAGVSQSPSNKVTEKGKDVELRCDPISGHTALYWYRQSLGQGLEFLIYFQGNSAPDKSGLPSDRFSAERTGGSVSTLTIQRTQQEDSAVYLCASSFGGNYGYTFGSGTRLTVV.

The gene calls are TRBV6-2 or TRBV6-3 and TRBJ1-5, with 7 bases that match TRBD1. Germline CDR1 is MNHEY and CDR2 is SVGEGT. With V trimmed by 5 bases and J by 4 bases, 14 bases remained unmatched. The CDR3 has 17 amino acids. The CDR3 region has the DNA TGTGCCAGCAGTACGACAGGGTTCAGTGGGTTAAATCAGCCCCAGCATTTT. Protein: CASSTTGFSGLNQPQHF.